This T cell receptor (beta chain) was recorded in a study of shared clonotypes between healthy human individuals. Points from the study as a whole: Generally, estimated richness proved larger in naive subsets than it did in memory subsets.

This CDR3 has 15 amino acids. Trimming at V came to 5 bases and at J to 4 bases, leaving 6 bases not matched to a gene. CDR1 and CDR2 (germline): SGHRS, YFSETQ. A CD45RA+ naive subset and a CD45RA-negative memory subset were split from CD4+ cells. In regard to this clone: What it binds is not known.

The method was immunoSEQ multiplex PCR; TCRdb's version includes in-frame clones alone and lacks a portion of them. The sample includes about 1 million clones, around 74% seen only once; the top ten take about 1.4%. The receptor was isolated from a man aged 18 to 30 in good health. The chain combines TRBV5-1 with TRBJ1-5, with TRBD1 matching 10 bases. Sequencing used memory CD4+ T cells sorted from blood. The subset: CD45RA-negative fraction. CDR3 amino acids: CASRTGTGENQPQHF. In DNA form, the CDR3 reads TGCGCCAGCAGGACCGGGACAGGGGAAAATCAGCCCCAGCATTTT.